This T cell receptor beta chain was sequenced for a study of response to subunit inactivated influenza vaccine. General observations from the study: After each seasonal influenza vaccination, few new T cells are recruited, the authors suggested.

This clonotype was counted many times. Its target is not known. From the RT-PCR reads, TCRdb called clonotypes with MiXCR, one entry per CDR3 protein. The sample contains about 800,000 distinct CDR3 sequences, 21% of which appear only once. Germline values: CDR1 SGHAT, CDR2 FQNNGV. The CDR3 is 10 amino acids. The TCR was taken from a man aged 50-59 years who received an inactivated influenza vaccine. V is TRBV11-2 and J is TRBJ2-4; 9 positions match TRBD2. Source: PBMCs from blood, taken less than 6 days after vaccination. CDR3 coding DNA: TGTGGACTAGCGGCGGACATTCAGTACTTC. It translates to CGLAADIQYF.